This passage covers 17 T cell receptor beta chains from one sample sequenced in a study of blood T cells in healthy people across ages. Through a sample-barcoded 5' primer and a J-beta primer mix, a second PCR was run for about 6 to 12 cycles. TCRdb ran MiXCR on the 5' RACE reads and lists one entry per CDR3 protein. The table has approximately 1.5 million distinct CDR3 sequences, about 35% seen once. The sample consisted of blood. These receptors originate from a woman under 40 in good health.

In this sample, this clonotype turned up a few times. This chain uses TRBV3-1 with TRBJ2-5; 8 nucleotides match TRBD1. The CDR3 loop spans 16 amino acids. After removal of 3 bases from V and 4 bases from J, the junction contained 10 bases not matched to a gene. Germline V lookup: CDR1 LGHDT, CDR2 YNNKEL (reference sequence). In nucleotides, the CDR3 is TGTGCCAGCAGCCACCGGTCAACAGGGGGATCAGAGACCCAGTACTTC. Residues: CASSHRSTGGSETQYF.

V usage is TRBV7-2 and J usage is TRBJ2-2; weak D call: TRBD2 (6 bases). With 5 bases removed from V and 4 bases from J, the gap between germline ends came to 14 bases. Germline V gene data show CDR1 as SGHTA and CDR2 as FQGNSA. The CDR3 length is 15 residues. The CDR3 sequence is CASSRLGAGTGELFF. The CDR3 DNA follows: TGTGCCAGCAGCAGACTAGGGGCCGGCACCGGGGAGCTGTTTTTT. The variable domain in full, with the rest retrieved from reference TRBV7-2 and TRBJ2-2, is GAGVSQSPSNKVTEKGKDVELRCDPISGHTALYWYRQSLGQGLEFLIYFQGNSAPDKSGLPSDRFSAERTGGSVSTLTIQRTQQEDSAVYLCASSRLGAGTGELFFGEGSRLTVL.

This clonotype appeared once. The chain uses TRBV7-3 and TRBJ2-3; D not resolved. With 0 bases removed from V and 6 bases from J, the gap between germline ends came to 7 bases. This CDR3 has 13 amino acids. In germline, CDR1 is SGHTA, CDR2 FQGTGA. CDR3 nucleotide sequence: TGTGCCAGCAGCTTAACGTTGAAGGATACGCAGTATTTT. It is translated as CASSLTLKDTQYF. The full variable domain, completed using reference TRBV7-3 and TRBJ2-3, is GAGVSQTPSNKVTEKGKYVELRCDPISGHTALYWYRQSLGQGPEFLIYFQGTGAADDSGLPNDRFFAVRPEGSVSTLKIQRTERGDSAVYLCASSLTLKDTQYFGPGTRLTVL.

This clonotype turned up a few times. The chain joins TRBV13 to TRBJ2-7, with 9 positions matching TRBD1. The CDR3 is 14 amino acids. Germline CDR1 reads PRHDT; CDR2 reads FYEKMQ (reference sequence). The junction had 7 bases not matched to a gene; V was cut back by 5 bases and J by 5 bases. The CDR3 loop is CASSDLQGANEQYF. CDR3 DNA: TGTGCCAGCAGCGATCTACAGGGGGCTAACGAGCAGTACTTC.

The chain couples TRBV7-3 to TRBJ2-7; 7 positions match TRBD2. Germline V CDR1 and CDR2: SGHTA, FQGTGA. The J segment lost 5 bases and the V segment lost 2 bases, leaving 3 bases of the junction unmatched. CDR3 length: 13 residues. Written as DNA, the CDR3 is TGTGCCAGCAGCTTACTAGGGAGGGACGAGCAGTACTTC. Translation: CASSLLGRDEQYF. The variable domain in full, completed from reference TRBV7-3 and TRBJ2-7, reads GAGVSQTPSNKVTEKGKYVELRCDPISGHTALYWYRQSLGQGPEFLIYFQGTGAADDSGLPNDRFFAVRPEGSVSTLKIQRTERGDSAVYLCASSLLGRDEQYFGPGTRLTVT.

V usage is TRBV30 and J usage is TRBJ2-3; D is possibly TRBD2 (5 bases). Per the germline V gene, CDR1 is GTSNPN and CDR2 is SVGIG (reference sequence). Between the trimmed V and J ends, which lost 3 bases and 6 bases, there was a span of 13 bases. This CDR3 spans 13 amino acids. CDR3 bases: TGTGCCTGGAGGGGAGACGCCCTGGATACGCAGTATTTT. It is translated as CAWRGDALDTQYF.

The genes are TRBV24-1 and TRBJ2-1; no clear D. The length of the CDR3 is 12 residues. The ends were cut back, 2 bases at V and 9 bases at J, with 7 bases in the middle. Germline CDR1 and CDR2: KGHDR and SFDVKD. The CDR3 reads CATSDSVGEQFF. CDR3 DNA: TGTGCCACCAGTGATTCCGTCGGTGAGCAGTTCTTC.

The J gene is TRBJ2-7, the V gene TRBV6-1; 7 nucleotides line up with TRBD1. Unmatched junction bases numbered 5, after V lost 1 base and J lost 2 bases. The CDR3 spans 15 residues. The germline V gene encodes CDR1 MNHNS and CDR2 SASEGT. CDR3 in DNA: TGTGCCAGCAGTGAAGTGGGGACAGAAACCTACGAGCAGTACTTC. This codes for CASSEVGTETYEQYF.

The chain has TRBV6-1 and TRBJ2-5, with 8 bases fitting TRBD2. Germline V CDR1 and CDR2: MNHNS, SASEGT. The CDR3 contains 14 residues. Trimming removed 10 bases from V and 4 bases from J; junction bases left unmatched: 11. The CDR3 loop reads CATQPSGRLETQYF. CDR3 nucleotides: TGTGCCACCCAACCAAGCGGGAGATTAGAGACCCAGTACTTC.

V and J are TRBV10-3 and TRBJ1-2, with a tentative D call TRBD1 (6 bases). Germline V CDR1 and CDR2: ENHRY, SYGVKD. The CDR3 covers 15 residues. V gave up 0 bases and J gave up 7 bases, with 15 bases separating them. The CDR3 spells CAISESSGGATGYTF. The CDR3 nucleotides are TGTGCCATCAGTGAGTCGTCGGGGGGCGCGACTGGCTACACCTTC.

The chain combines TRBV28 with TRBJ2-1; no clear D. CDR3 size: 12 residues. The V gene lost 2 bases and the J gene lost 8 bases, with 7 bases spanning the gap. Per germline, CDR1 MDHEN and CDR2 SYDVKM. CDR3 loop: CASSLRTDEQFF. CDR3 in DNA: TGTGCCAGCAGTTTAAGAACCGATGAGCAGTTCTTC.

The genes are TRBV3-1 and TRBJ1-2; possibly TRBD1 for D (6 bases). Per the germline V gene, CDR1 is LGHDT and CDR2 is YNNKEL (reference sequence). This CDR3 contains 13 residues. The V end was cut by 3 bases, the J end by 8 bases, with 13 bases between. CDR3 nucleotides: TGTGCCAGCAGCCAGCCAGGACAGTCAGGCTACACCTTC. This codes for CASSQPGQSGYTF.

V and J are TRBV9 and TRBJ2-2; D uncertain. V dropped 6 bases and J dropped 3 bases, with 9 bases sitting between them. Germline V gene data show CDR1 as SGDLS and CDR2 as YYNGEE. The CDR3 length is 13 residues. CDR3 sequence (DNA): TGTGCCAGCAACGAAGTTGACACCGGGGAGCTGTTTTTT. Its translation: CASNEVDTGELFF.

This clonotype was counted many times. The chain couples TRBV7-2 to TRBJ2-5; the match to TRBD1 covers 9 bases. The trim removed 4 bases at V and 3 bases at J, leaving 0 bases unmatched. Germline CDR1 reads SGHTA; CDR2 reads FQGNSA. The CDR3 runs to 13 residues. CDR3 residues: CASSWDREETQYF. Here the CDR3 DNA reads TGTGCCAGCAGCTGGGACAGGGAAGAGACCCAGTACTTC.

This clonotype was detected a few times. The chain has TRBV27 and TRBJ1-5; 9 bases are a match to TRBD1. Per germline, CDR1 MNHEY and CDR2 SMNVEV (reference sequence). The CDR3 covers 16 residues. V lost 5 bases, J lost 7 bases, and 12 bases stayed unmatched. The CDR3 loop is CASSPVHTGGGQPQHF. CDR3 nucleotides: TGTGCCAGCAGTCCAGTCCATACAGGGGGCGGACAGCCCCAGCATTTT.

This clonotype was recorded at least ten times. The V gene is TRBV5-1, the J gene TRBJ2-1; possibly TRBD1 for D (6 bases). The CDR3 sequence is 16 residues long. Germline CDR1 and CDR2: SGHRS and YFSETQ. V lost 0 bases and J 7 bases, leaving 17 bases between the germline ends. In nucleotides, the CDR3 is TGCGCCAGCAGCTTGGGCGGCAGGGGCTACTCGAATGAGCAGTTCTTC. Its protein product is CASSLGGRGYSNEQFF.

V gene TRBV12-3 or TRBV12-4 combines with J gene TRBJ1-2, with TRBD1 identical over 8 bases. The V segment lost 6 bases and the J segment 4 bases; nucleotides outside the gene matches: 7. The CDR3 is made up of 14 amino acids. DNA for the CDR3: TGTGCCAGCAGGGGAGAGACAGGGGCCTATGGCTACACCTTC. Amino acids: CASRGETGAYGYTF.